Below, 2 T cell receptor beta chains from the same sample are listed, as sequenced in a study of Tregs in tolerant kidney transplant recipients. The assay was immunoSEQ multiplex PCR, and TCRdb's table has in-frame clones only and misses some. The sample holds 62,000 or so clones, 95% to 98% seen once. Sequenced material: Tregs from blood, taken before the transplant. The receptors were sampled from a human donor who received a combined kidney and bone marrow transplant.

This clone has only one observation. The chain is built from TRBV7-3 and TRBJ2-1; no definite D call. Trimming removed 6 bases from V and 4 bases from J, with 10 bases in between. The CDR3 sequence is 13 residues long. Germline CDR1 SGHTA, CDR2 FQGTGA. The CDR3 is CASRFAGYNEQFF. The CDR3 DNA is TGTGCCAGCAGGTTCGCAGGTTACAATGAGCAGTTCTTC.

The genes are TRBV4-2 and TRBJ2-7; 9 nucleotides line up with TRBD1. CDR1 is LGHNA and CDR2 is YNFKEQ in the germline V gene. Trimming took 1 base from V and 5 from J; bases not matched to a gene: 12. The CDR3 contains 17 residues. CDR3 coding DNA: TGTGCCAGCAGCCAAGTCTACGGGACAGGGCGGTCCGACGAGCAGTACTTC. This encodes CASSQVYGTGRSDEQYF.